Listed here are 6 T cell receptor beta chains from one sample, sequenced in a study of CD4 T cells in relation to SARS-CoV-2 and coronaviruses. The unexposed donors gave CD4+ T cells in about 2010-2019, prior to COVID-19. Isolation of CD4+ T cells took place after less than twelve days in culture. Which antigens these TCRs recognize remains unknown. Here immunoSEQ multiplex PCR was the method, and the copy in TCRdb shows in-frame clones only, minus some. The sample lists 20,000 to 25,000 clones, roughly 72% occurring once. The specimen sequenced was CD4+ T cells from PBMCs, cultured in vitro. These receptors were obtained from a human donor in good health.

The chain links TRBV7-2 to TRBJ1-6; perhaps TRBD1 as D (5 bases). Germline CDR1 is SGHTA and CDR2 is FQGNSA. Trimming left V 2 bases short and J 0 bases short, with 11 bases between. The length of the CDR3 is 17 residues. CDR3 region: CASSLRGAGSYNSPLHF. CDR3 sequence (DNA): TGTGCCAGCAGCTTACGAGGGGCAGGCTCCTATAATTCACCCCTCCACTTT.

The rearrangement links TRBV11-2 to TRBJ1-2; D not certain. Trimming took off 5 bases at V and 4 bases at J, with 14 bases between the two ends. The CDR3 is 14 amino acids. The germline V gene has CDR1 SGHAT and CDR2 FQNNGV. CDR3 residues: CASSLIYSAYGYTF. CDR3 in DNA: TGTGCCAGCAGCCTGATATACTCAGCCTATGGCTACACCTTC. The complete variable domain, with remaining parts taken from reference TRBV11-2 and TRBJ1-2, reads EAGVAQSPRYKIIEKRQSVAFWCNPISGHATLYWYQQILGQGPKLLIQFQNNGVVDDSQLPKDRFSAERLKGVDSTLKIQPAKLEDSAVYLCASSLIYSAYGYTFGSGTRLTVV.

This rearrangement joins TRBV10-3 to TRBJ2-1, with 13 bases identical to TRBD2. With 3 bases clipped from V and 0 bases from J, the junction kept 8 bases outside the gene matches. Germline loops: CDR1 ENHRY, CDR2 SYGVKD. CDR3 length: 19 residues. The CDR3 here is CAISDDGLAGAGSYNEQFF. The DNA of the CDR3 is TGTGCCATCAGTGATGACGGACTAGCGGGAGCAGGCTCCTACAATGAGCAGTTCTTC.

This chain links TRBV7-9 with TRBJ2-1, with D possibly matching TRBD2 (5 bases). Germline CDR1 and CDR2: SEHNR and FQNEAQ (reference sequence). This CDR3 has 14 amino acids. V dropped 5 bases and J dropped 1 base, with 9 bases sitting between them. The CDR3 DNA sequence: TGTGCCAGCAGCCCGCCGGGGTCCTACAATGAGCAGTTCTTC. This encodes CASSPPGSYNEQFF.

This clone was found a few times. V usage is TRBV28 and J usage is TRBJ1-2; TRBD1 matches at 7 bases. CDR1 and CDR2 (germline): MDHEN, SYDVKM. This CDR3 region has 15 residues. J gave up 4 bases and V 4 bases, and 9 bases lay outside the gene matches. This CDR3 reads CASSSVQGKGYGYTF. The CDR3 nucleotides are TGTGCCAGCAGTTCAGTACAGGGGAAGGGCTATGGCTACACCTTC.

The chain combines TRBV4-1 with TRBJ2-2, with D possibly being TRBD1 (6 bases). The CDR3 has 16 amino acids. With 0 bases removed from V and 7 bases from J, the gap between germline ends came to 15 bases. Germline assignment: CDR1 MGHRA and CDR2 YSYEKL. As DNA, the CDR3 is TGCGCCAGCAGCCAAGAAAATACTCGAGGGGGCGGGGAGCTGTTTTTT. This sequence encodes CASSQENTRGGGELFF.